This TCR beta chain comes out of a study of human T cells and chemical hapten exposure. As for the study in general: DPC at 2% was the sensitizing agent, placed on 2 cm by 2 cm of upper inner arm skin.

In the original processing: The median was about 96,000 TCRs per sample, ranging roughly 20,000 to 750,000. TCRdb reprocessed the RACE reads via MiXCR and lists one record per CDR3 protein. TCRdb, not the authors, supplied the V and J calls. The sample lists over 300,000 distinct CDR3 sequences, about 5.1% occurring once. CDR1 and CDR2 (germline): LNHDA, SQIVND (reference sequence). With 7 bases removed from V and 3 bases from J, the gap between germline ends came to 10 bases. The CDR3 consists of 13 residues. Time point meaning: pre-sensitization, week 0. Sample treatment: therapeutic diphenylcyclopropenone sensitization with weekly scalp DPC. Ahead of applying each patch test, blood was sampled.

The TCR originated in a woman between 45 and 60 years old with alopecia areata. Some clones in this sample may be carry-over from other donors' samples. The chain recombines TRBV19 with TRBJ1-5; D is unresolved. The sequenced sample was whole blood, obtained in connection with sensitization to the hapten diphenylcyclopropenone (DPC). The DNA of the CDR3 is TGTGCCAGTAATAAAGTCCCCAATCAGCCCCAGCATTTT. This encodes CASNKVPNQPQHF.